The 22 T cell receptor beta chains listed next were all sequenced from one sample in a study of T-cell reconstitution after alpha-beta-depleted transplantation in children. TCRbeta library preparation incorporated unique molecular identifiers. TCRdb processed the PCR reads anew with MiXCR; each CDR3 protein has one entry. This table holds roughly 670,000 distinct CDR3 sequences, roughly 13% found once. Sequences were derived from PBMCs, sampled before TCRalphabeta/CD19-depleted stem cell transplant. Receptor source: a girl under 10 years old with congenital amegakaryocytic thrombocytopenia, due to receive a stem cell transplant.

The sample holds a few counts of this clonotype. The chain uses TRBV11-3 and TRBJ2-1; D gene uncertain. Germline assignment: CDR1 SGHNT and CDR2 YENEEA. V was clipped by 1 base and J by 7 bases, with 8 bases between them. The CDR3 has 13 amino acids. For the CDR3, the DNA is TGTGCCAGCAGCTTAGGGACGTGGAATGAGCAGTTCTTC. Translating it yields CASSLGTWNEQFF.

This chain connects TRBV30 to TRBJ2-5; 7 nucleotides agree with TRBD2. The length of the CDR3 is 17 residues. Germline CDR1 reads GTSNPN; CDR2 reads SVGIG (reference sequence). V shed 2 bases and J 1 base; nucleotides not matched to a gene: 13. CDR3 DNA: TGTGCCTGGAGTAACGCACCTCAGCGGGGAACCCAAGAGACCCAGTACTTC. This gives the protein CAWSNAPQRGTQETQYF.

V and J are TRBV20-1 and TRBJ2-3; TRBD1 might be the D (6 bases). The CDR3 runs 19 residues. V was trimmed by 4 bases and J by 2 bases, leaving 28 bases between them. The germline V gene has CDR1 DFQATT and CDR2 SNEGSKA (reference sequence). CDR3 nucleotides: TGCAGTGCTAACCCAGGGGCTGGTTTTAGGGCTAAGTACACAGATACGCAGTATTTT. This codes for CSANPGAGFRAKYTDTQYF.

V gene TRBV7-8 combines with J gene TRBJ2-3, with D perhaps matching TRBD2 (5 bases). Germline values: CDR1 SGHVS, CDR2 FQNEAQ. V was clipped by 4 bases and J by 10 bases, with 12 bases between them. CDR3 length: 12 residues. CDR3 sequence: CASSSDLRAQYF. The CDR3 DNA follows: TGTGCCAGCAGCTCAGACTTGAGGGCGCAGTATTTT.

The chain employs TRBV18 and TRBJ1-1; D is unresolved. This CDR3 is 14 amino acids long. V lost 2 bases and J 5 bases, leaving 12 bases between the germline ends. Germline V lookup: CDR1 KGHSH, CDR2 LQKENI. The DNA of the CDR3 is TGTGCCAGCTCACCAGCTGCTCGGTGGACTGAAGCTTTCTTT. Translated: CASSPAARWTEAFF.

The sample holds many counts of this clonotype. J is TRBJ2-7 and V is TRBV20-1; TRBD2 is a possible D gene (6 bases). The germline V gene has CDR1 DFQATT and CDR2 SNEGSKA (reference sequence). The CDR3 covers 17 residues. Deletions cut 4 bases from V and 4 bases from J, with 26 bases between. CDR3 loop: CSATAISSLRDFYEQYF. The CDR3 coding sequence is TGCAGTGCTACCGCTATTTCATCATTGCGGGATTTTTACGAGCAGTACTTC.

The sample holds many counts of this clonotype. The chain recombines TRBV29-1 with TRBJ2-3; D possibly uses TRBD1 or TRBD2 (6 bases each). Germline V lookup: CDR1 SQVTM, CDR2 ANQGSEA. Trimming stripped 7 bases from V and 4 bases from J, with 18 bases between. This CDR3 comprises 14 residues. The CDR3 reads CSASVGGRADTQYF. The DNA of the CDR3 is TGCAGCGCCTCTGTCGGGGGCAGGGCAGATACGCAGTATTTT.

This clonotype was detected only a few times. This chain uses TRBV2 with TRBJ2-2; 7 bases are shared with TRBD2. This CDR3 is 16 amino acids long. Germline-derived CDR1 and CDR2 are SNHLY and FYNNEI. Trimming at V came to 1 base and at J to 4 bases, leaving 6 bases not matched to a gene. The CDR3, as DNA: TGTGCCAGCAGTGAAGGTGTGGGGAGGGGCACCGGGGAGCTGTTTTTT. Residues: CASSEGVGRGTGELFF.

This clonotype has at least ten counts. The chain couples TRBV15 to TRBJ1-4; 7 nucleotides align to TRBD1. CDR1 is LNHNV and CDR2 is YYDKDF in the germline V gene (reference sequence). There are 13 residues in the CDR3. J was trimmed by 6 bases and V by 7 bases; bases with no gene match: 5. Written as DNA, the CDR3 is TGTGCCACCACCAAGGGGGCTTATGAAAAACTGTTTTTT. This translates into CATTKGAYEKLFF.

At least ten counts were recorded for this clonotype. CDR3 sequence: CSAIWDPPVQFF. CDR3 nucleotides: TGCAGTGCTATTTGGGACCCACCGGTGCAGTTCTTC. The chain employs TRBV20-1 and TRBJ2-1; possibly TRBD1 or TRBD2 for D (5 bases each). Trimming left V 4 bases short and J 12 bases short, with 16 bases between. The length of the CDR3 is 12 residues. The germline CDR1 and CDR2 sequences are DFQATT and SNEGSKA (reference sequence).

This clonotype came up a few times. This chain joins TRBV29-1 and TRBJ1-2; D is unclear. The germline CDR1 and CDR2 sequences are SQVTM and ANQGSEA. The CDR3 length is 11 residues. Trimming cost V 4 bases and J 5 bases, with 8 bases left between them. CDR3 DNA sequence: TGCAGCGTTGTTCACTCTTATGGCTACACCTTC. This codes for CSVVHSYGYTF. Supplemented by reference TRBV29-1 and TRBJ1-2, the full variable domain reads SAVISQKPSRDICQRGTSLTIQCQVDSQVTMMFWYRQQPGQSLTLIATANQGSEATYESGFVIDKFPISRPNLTFSTLTVSNMSPEDSSIYLCSVVHSYGYTFGSGTRLTVV.

This clonotype was detected ten times or more. This chain uses TRBV28 with TRBJ1-3, with D possibly matching TRBD1 (5 bases). Germline loops: CDR1 MDHEN, CDR2 SYDVKM. Trimming removed 5 bases at V and 16 bases at J, with 21 bases between. The CDR3 has 13 residues. The CDR3 coding sequence is TGTGCCAGCAGTGACGTGACGTTGGGGACGGCCTATTTT. Translation gives CASSDVTLGTAYF.

The rearrangement links TRBV14 to TRBJ2-2; D remains ambiguous. V dropped 4 bases and J dropped 6 bases, with 12 bases sitting between them. The CDR3 is 14 residues long. CDR1 is SGHDN and CDR2 is FVKESK in the germline V gene. CDR3 coding DNA: TGTGCCAGCAGCCCCCTGAGTGGGGCCGGGGAGCTGTTTTTT. Residues: CASSPLSGAGELFF.

The gene calls are TRBV20-1 and TRBJ2-5, with a tentative D call TRBD2 (5 bases). The germline gives CDR1 DFQATT, CDR2 SNEGSKA (reference sequence). The CDR3 contains 14 residues. Between the trimmed V and J ends, which lost 3 bases and 2 bases, there was a span of 13 bases. In DNA form, the CDR3 reads TGCAGTGCTAGTCCCCCGCAGCGGCAAGAGACCCAGTACTTC. Its translation: CSASPPQRQETQYF.

The chain has TRBV7-2 and TRBJ2-3; D not resolved. The germline V gene has CDR1 SGHTA and CDR2 FQGNSA. The CDR3 loop spans 14 amino acids. V lost 3 bases and J 6 bases, leaving 13 bases between the germline ends. The CDR3 nucleotides read TGTGCCAGCAGCTTGGGCCCAGAAGGTGATACGCAGTATTTT. The encoded protein is CASSLGPEGDTQYF.

This clonotype has a count of ten or more. J is TRBJ2-1 and V is TRBV6-1; 8 bases match TRBD1. J was trimmed by 5 bases and V by 6 bases; bases with no gene match: 6. The CDR3 runs 14 residues. CDR1 and CDR2 from the germline V gene are MNHNS and SASEGT. Written as DNA, the CDR3 is TGTGCCAGCAGGCCCGGGACAGGTCACAATGAGCAGTTCTTC. Protein: CASRPGTGHNEQFF.

Many counts were recorded for this clonotype. The chain employs TRBV5-1 and TRBJ2-2; 8 nucleotides align to TRBD1. Germline V gives CDR1 SGHRS, CDR2 YFSETQ. The V gene end was trimmed by 2 bases and the J gene end by 7 bases; junction bases not matched to a gene: 1. The CDR3 covers 13 residues. The CDR3 region is CASSFRGRGELFF. CDR3 bases: TGCGCCAGCAGCTTCAGGGGGCGCGGGGAGCTGTTTTTT.

This clonotype was observed many times. J is TRBJ2-7 and V is TRBV6-1; D is perhaps TRBD2 (6 bases). Germline CDR1 is MNHNS and CDR2 is SASEGT. The CDR3 consists of 15 residues. Trimming removed 5 bases at V and 5 bases at J, with 19 bases between. CDR3 loop: CASSPFGGAENEQYF. As DNA, the CDR3 is TGTGCCAGCAGTCCCTTCGGGGGAGCGGAAAACGAGCAGTACTTC.

The chain's CDR3 is CSARDQEGFGETQYF. Written as DNA, the CDR3 is TGCAGTGCTAGAGATCAGGAGGGTTTCGGAGAGACCCAGTACTTC. This chain uses TRBV20-1 with TRBJ2-5; TRBD2 is a possible D gene (6 bases). The CDR3 totals 15 residues. With 0 bases removed from V and 4 bases from J, the gap between germline ends came to 15 bases. The V gene's germline CDR1 is DFQATT and CDR2 SNEGSKA (reference sequence).

This clonotype came up many times. The chain employs TRBV10-3 and TRBJ2-7; D ambiguous. Germline CDR1 ENHRY, CDR2 SYGVKD. The length of the CDR3 is 14 residues. Trimming removed 7 bases from V and 4 bases from J, with 17 bases in between. CDR3 residues: CAINSYPSAYEQYF. The CDR3 nucleotides read TGTGCCATCAACAGCTACCCCTCTGCTTACGAGCAGTACTTC.

Ten or more counts support this clonotype. The chain uses TRBV5-1 and TRBJ2-1; 13 positions agree with TRBD2. Losses at the gene ends were 0 bases for V and 4 bases for J; bases not matched to a gene: 4. This CDR3 comprises 17 residues. Germline CDR1 reads SGHRS; CDR2 reads YFSETQ. In DNA form, the CDR3 reads TGCGCCAGCAGCTTGGCCACTAGCGGGAGGGATTACAATGAGCAGTTCTTC. Translated, it gives CASSLATSGRDYNEQFF.

The J gene is TRBJ2-7, the V gene TRBV7-6; no clear D. Germline V gives CDR1 SGHVS, CDR2 FNYEAQ. The CDR3 consists of 12 residues. Trimming took off 1 base at V and 7 bases at J, with 8 bases between the two ends. The CDR3 reads CASSLELGEQYF. In nucleotides, the CDR3 is TGTGCCAGCAGCTTAGAATTAGGAGAGCAGTACTTC.